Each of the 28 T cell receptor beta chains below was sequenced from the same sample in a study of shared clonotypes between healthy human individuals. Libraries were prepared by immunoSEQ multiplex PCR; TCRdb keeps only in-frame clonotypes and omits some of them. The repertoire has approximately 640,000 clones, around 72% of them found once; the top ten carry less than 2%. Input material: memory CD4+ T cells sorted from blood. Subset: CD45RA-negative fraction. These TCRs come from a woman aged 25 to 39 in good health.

The CDR3 region is CASSLLGNQPQHF. As DNA, the CDR3 is TGTGCCAGCAGCTTGTTGGGCAATCAGCCCCAGCATTTT. J is TRBJ1-5 and V is TRBV5-6; D is uncertain. Germline V gene lookup returns CDR1 SGHDT and CDR2 YYEEEE. Trimming cost V 1 base and J 2 bases, with 4 bases left between them. CDR3 size: 13 residues.

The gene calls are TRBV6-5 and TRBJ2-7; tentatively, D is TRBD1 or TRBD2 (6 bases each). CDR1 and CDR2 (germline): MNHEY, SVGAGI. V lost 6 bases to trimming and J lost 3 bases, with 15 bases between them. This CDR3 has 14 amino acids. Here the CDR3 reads CASSKGGPFYEQYF. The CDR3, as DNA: TGTGCCAGCAGCAAGGGGGGACCGTTCTACGAGCAGTACTTC.

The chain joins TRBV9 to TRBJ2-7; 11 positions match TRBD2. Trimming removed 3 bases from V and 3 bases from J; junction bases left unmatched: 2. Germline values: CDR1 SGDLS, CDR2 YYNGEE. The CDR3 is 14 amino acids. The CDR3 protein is CASSALAGGYEQYF. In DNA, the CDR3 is TGTGCCAGCAGCGCCCTAGCGGGAGGCTACGAGCAGTACTTC.

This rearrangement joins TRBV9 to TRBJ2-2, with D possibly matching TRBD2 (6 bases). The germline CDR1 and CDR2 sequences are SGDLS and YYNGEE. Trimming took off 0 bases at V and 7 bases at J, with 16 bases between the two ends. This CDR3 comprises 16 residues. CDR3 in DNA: TGTGCCAGCAGCGTAGGTGGCGGGATCAACCACGGGGAGCTGTTTTTT. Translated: CASSVGGGINHGELFF.

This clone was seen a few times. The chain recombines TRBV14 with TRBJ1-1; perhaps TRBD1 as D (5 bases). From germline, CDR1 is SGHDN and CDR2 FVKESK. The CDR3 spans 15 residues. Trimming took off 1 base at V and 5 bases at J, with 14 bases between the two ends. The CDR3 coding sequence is TGTGCCAGCAGCCAAGGGACATTTGGCGGGACTGAAGCTTTCTTT. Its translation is CASSQGTFGGTEAFF.

Here the CDR3 reads CAISESGHWGITDTQYF. The DNA of the CDR3 is TGTGCCATCAGTGAGTCGGGGCATTGGGGAATCACAGATACGCAGTATTTT. The genes are TRBV10-3 and TRBJ2-3, with D tentatively TRBD1 (5 bases). The CDR3 runs 17 residues. V was pared by 0 bases and J by 2 bases, with 15 bases between. Germline CDR1 reads ENHRY; CDR2 reads SYGVKD.

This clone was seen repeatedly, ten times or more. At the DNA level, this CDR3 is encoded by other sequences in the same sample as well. CDR3 DNA sequence: TGTGCCAGCAGTTTACGGGCAGGATACTACGAGCAGTACTTC. Amino acids: CASSLRAGYYEQYF. J is TRBJ2-7 and V is TRBV27; the D is unclear. From germline, CDR1 is MNHEY and CDR2 SMNVEV (reference sequence). With 2 bases removed from V and 3 bases from J, the gap between germline ends came to 11 bases. CDR3 length equals 14 residues.

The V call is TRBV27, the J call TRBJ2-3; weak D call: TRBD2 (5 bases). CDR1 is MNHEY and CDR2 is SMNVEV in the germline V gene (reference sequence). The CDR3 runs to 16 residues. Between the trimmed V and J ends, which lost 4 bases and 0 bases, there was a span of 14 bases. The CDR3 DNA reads TGTGCCAGCAGTTGGTCTAGCACCCGAAGCACAGATACGCAGTATTTT. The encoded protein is CASSWSSTRSTDTQYF.

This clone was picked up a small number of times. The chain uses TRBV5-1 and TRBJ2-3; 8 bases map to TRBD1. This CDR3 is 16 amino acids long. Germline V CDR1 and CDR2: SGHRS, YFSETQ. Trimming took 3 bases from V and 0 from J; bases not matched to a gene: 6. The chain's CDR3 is CASSWTGSTSTDTQYF. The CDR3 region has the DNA TGCGCCAGCAGCTGGACAGGGTCCACTAGCACAGATACGCAGTATTTT.

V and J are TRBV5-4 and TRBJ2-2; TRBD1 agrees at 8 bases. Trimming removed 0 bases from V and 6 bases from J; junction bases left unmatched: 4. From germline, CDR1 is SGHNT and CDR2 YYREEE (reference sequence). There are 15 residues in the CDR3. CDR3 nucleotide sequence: TGTGCCAGCAGCTTGGACAGGGGGATTGCCGGGGAGCTGTTTTTT. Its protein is CASSLDRGIAGELFF.

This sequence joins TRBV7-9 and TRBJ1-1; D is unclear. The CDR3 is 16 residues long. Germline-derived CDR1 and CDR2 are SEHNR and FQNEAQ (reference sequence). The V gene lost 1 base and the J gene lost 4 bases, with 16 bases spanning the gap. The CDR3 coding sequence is TGTGCCAGCAGCTTAGTTTCTTTCCCCCCAGCCACTGAAGCTTTCTTT. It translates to CASSLVSFPPATEAFF.

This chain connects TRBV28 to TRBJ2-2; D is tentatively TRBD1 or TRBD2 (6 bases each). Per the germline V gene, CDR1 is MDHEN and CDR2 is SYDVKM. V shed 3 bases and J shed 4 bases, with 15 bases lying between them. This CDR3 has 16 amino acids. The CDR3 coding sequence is TGTGCCAGCAGTTTGGAATCGGGGGCGCCCACCGGGGAGCTGTTTTTT. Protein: CASSLESGAPTGELFF.

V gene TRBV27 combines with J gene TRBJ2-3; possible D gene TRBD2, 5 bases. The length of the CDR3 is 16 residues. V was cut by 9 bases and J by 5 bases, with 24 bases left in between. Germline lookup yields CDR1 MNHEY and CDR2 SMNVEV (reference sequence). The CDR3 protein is CARTGESRGFGDTQYF. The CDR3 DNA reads TGTGCCAGGACCGGGGAGTCTAGAGGGTTCGGAGATACGCAGTATTTT.

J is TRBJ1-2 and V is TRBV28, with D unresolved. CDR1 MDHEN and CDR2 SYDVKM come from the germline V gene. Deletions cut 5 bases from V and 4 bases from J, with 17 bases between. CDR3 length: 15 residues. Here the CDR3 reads CASSVSPSGRYGYTF. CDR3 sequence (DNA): TGTGCCAGCAGTGTATCCCCTTCAGGACGCTATGGCTACACCTTC.

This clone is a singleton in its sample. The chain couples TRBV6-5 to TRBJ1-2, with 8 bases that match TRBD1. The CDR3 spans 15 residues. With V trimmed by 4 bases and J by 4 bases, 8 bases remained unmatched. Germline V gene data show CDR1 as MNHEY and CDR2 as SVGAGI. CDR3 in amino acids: CASSSPTGDSYGYTF. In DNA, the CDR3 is TGTGCCAGCAGTTCCCCGACAGGGGACTCCTATGGCTACACCTTC.

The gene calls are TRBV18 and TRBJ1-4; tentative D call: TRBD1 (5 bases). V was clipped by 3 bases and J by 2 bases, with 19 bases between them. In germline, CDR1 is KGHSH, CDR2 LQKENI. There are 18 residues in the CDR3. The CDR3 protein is CASSPPTNRHTTNEKLFF. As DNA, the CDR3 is TGTGCCAGCTCACCGCCTACGAACAGGCATACCACTAATGAAAAACTGTTTTTT.

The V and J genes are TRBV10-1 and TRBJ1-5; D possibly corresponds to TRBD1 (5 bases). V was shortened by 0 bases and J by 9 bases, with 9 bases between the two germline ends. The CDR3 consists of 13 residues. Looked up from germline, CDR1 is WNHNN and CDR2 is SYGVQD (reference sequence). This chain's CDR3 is CASSESLGRPQHF. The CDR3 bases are TGCGCCAGCAGTGAGTCGCTGGGACGGCCCCAGCATTTT.

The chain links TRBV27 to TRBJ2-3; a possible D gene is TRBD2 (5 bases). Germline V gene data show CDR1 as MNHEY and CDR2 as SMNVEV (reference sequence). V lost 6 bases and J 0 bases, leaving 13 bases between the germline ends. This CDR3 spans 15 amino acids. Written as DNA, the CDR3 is TGTGCCAGCAGCATGGTTGGCGGGAGCACAGATACGCAGTATTTT. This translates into CASSMVGGSTDTQYF.

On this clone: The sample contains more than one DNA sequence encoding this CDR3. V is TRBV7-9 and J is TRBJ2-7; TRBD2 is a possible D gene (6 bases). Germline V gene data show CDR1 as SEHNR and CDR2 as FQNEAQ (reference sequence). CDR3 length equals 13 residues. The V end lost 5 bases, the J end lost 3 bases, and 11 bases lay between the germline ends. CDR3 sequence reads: CASSPGLDYEQYF. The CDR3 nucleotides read TGTGCCAGCAGCCCGGGACTGGACTACGAGCAGTACTTC. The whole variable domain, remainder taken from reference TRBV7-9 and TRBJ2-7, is DTGVSQNPRHKITKRGQNVTFRCDPISEHNRLYWYRQTLGQGPEFLTYFQNEAQLEKSRLLSDRFSAERPKGSFSTLEIQRTEQGDSAMYLCASSPGLDYEQYFGPGTRLTVT.

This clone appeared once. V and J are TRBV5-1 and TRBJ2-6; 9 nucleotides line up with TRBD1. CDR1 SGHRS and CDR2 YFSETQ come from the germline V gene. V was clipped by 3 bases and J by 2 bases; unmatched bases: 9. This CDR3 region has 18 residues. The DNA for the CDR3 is TGCGCCAGCAGCTATGCAACAGGGGGCGCGACTGGGGCCAACGTCCTGACTTTC. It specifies CASSYATGGATGANVLTF.

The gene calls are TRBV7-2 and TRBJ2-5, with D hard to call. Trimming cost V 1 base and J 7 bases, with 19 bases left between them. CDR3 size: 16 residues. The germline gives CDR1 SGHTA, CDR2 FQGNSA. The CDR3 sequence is CASSLVRLAEGGTQYF. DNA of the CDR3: TGTGCCAGCAGCTTAGTAAGGTTAGCAGAAGGCGGGACCCAGTACTTC. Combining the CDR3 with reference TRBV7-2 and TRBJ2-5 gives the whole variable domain GAGVSQSPSNKVTEKGKDVELRCDPISGHTALYWYRQSLGQGLEFLIYFQGNSAPDKSGLPSDRFSAERTGGSVSTLTIQRTQQEDSAVYLCASSLVRLAEGGTQYFGPGTRLLVL.

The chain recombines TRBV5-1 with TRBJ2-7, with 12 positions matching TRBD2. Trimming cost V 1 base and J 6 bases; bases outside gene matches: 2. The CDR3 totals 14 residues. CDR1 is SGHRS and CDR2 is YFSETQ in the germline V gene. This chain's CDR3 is CASSLLAGGGEQYF. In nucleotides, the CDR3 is TGCGCCAGCAGCTTGCTAGCGGGAGGGGGCGAGCAGTACTTC. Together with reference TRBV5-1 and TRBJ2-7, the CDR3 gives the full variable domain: KAGVTQTPRYLIKTRGQQVTLSCSPISGHRSVSWYQQTPGQGLQFLFEYFSETQRNKGNFPGRFSGRQFSNSRSEMNVSTLELGDSALYLCASSLLAGGGEQYFGPGTRLTVT.

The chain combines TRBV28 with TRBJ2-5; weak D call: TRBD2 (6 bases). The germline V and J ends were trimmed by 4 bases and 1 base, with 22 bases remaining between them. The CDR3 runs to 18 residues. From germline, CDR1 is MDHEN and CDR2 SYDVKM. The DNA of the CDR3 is TGTGCCAGCAGTTCCCGAGGGACTTACAGGCCCGGCCAAGAGACCCAGTACTTC. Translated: CASSSRGTYRPGQETQYF.

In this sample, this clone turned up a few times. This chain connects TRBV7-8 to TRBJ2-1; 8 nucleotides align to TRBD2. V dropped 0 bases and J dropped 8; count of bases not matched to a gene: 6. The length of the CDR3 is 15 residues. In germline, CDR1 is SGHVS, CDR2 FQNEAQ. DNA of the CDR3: TGTGCCAGCAGCTTAGCCTGGACTAGCAGGGATGAGCAGTTCTTC. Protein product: CASSLAWTSRDEQFF.

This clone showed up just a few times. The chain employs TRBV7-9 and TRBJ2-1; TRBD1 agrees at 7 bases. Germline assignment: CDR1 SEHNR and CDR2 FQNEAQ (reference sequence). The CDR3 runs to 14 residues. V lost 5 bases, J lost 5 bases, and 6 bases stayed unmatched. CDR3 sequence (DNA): TGTGCCAGCAGCGCATGGGACAGAAACAATGAGCAGTTCTTC. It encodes CASSAWDRNNEQFF.

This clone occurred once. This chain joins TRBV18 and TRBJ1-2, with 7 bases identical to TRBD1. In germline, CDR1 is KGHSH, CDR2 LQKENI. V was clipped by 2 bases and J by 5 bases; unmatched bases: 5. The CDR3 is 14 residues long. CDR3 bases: TGTGCCAGCTCACCAATGGCAGGGGGTTATGGCTACACCTTC. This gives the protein CASSPMAGGYGYTF.

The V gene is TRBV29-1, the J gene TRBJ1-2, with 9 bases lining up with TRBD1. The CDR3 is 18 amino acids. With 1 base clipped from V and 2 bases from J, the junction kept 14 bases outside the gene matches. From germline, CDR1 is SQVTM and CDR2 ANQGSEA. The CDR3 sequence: CSVEVAPGQGPGNYGYTF. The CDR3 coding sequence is TGCAGCGTTGAAGTTGCTCCGGGACAGGGACCCGGGAACTATGGCTACACCTTC.

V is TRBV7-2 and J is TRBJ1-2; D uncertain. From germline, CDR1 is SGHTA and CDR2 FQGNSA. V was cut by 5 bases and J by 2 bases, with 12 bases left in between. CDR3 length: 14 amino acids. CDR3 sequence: CASSVEGGNYGYTF. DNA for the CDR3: TGTGCCAGCAGCGTAGAGGGCGGCAACTATGGCTACACCTTC.